Listed here is a single T cell receptor (beta chain). CDR1 and CDR2 from the germline V gene are LNHDA and SQIVND (reference sequence). The CDR3 has 13 amino acids. Trimming took off 6 bases at V and 6 bases at J, with 13 bases between the two ends. Only in-frame clones appear in the TCRdb table, and some are missing; sequencing was by immunoSEQ multiplex PCR. The sample carries 15,000 to 20,000 clones, roughly 90% recorded once. The data were obtained in a study of immune evolution from preneoplasia to lung adenocarcinoma. The J gene is TRBJ2-3, the V gene TRBV19, with D perhaps TRBD2 (5 bases). This clonotype originated in a person aged 70 to 85 with invasive lung adenocarcinoma. The specimen was FFPE invasive lung adenocarcinoma tissue. For the CDR3, the DNA is TGTGCCAGTAGCGGGATGCTCTTTGATACGCAGTATTTT. Translated: CASSGMLFDTQYF.